These 17 T cell receptor beta chains were sequenced from one sample in a study of control samples from healthy donors and cancer patients. Only in-frame clones appear in the TCRdb table, and some are missing; sequencing was by immunoSEQ multiplex PCR. The sample consists of 150,000 or so clones, approximately 94% of them appearing once. Material: blood. These receptors all stem from a middle-aged man in good health.

This chain connects TRBV30 to TRBJ2-7; possible D gene TRBD2, 6 bases. This CDR3 comprises 13 residues. Trimming took 0 bases from V and 3 from J, leaving 9 bases between them. CDR1 and CDR2 (germline): GTSNPN, SVGIG (reference sequence). As DNA, the CDR3 is TGTGCCTGGAGTGTATTCGGGGGCTACGAGCAGTACTTC. This gives the protein CAWSVFGGYEQYF.

The chain carries TRBV24-1 and TRBJ2-5, with D unclear. CDR1 and CDR2 from the germline V gene are KGHDR and SFDVKD. CDR3 size: 13 residues. Trimming left V 7 bases short and J 4 bases short, with 12 bases between. The DNA of the CDR3 is TGTGCCACCAGGGACGGAGAGTTAGAGACCCAGTACTTC. It translates to CATRDGELETQYF.

The chain carries TRBV18 and TRBJ1-4, with 9 nucleotides matching TRBD1. Germline V lookup: CDR1 KGHSH, CDR2 LQKENI. V trimming: 6 bases; J trimming: 3 bases; junction bases outside the gene matches: 8. The CDR3 contains 16 residues. The CDR3 DNA reads TGTGCCAGCTCGCAAACAGGGGGCTCTTCTAATGAAAAACTGTTTTTT. This translates into CASSQTGGSSNEKLFF.

The V gene is TRBV5-6, the J gene TRBJ1-1, with D perhaps TRBD1 (6 bases). The CDR3 has 15 residues. Per germline, CDR1 SGHDT and CDR2 YYEEEE. Trimming took off 2 bases at V and 1 base at J, with 12 bases between the two ends. CDR3 nucleotide sequence: TGTGCCAGCAGCTTCTTACGGGGGCCGAACACTGAAGCTTTCTTT. Protein sequence: CASSFLRGPNTEAFF. Full variable domain (rest looked up from reference TRBV5-6 and TRBJ1-1): DAGVTQSPTHLIKTRGQQVTLRCSPKSGHDTVSWYQQALGQGPQFIFQYYEEEERQRGNFPDRFSGHQFPNYSSELNVNALLLGDSALYLCASSFLRGPNTEAFFGQGTRLTVV.

The genes are TRBV18 and TRBJ1-1, with 8 bases fitting TRBD1. Per the germline V gene, CDR1 is KGHSH and CDR2 is LQKENI. CDR3 size: 14 residues. V was pared by 1 base and J by 6 bases, with 4 bases of the junction left unmatched. Written as DNA, the CDR3 is TGTGCCAGCTCACCACAAAACAGGGGGGCTGAAGCTTTCTTT. It is translated as CASSPQNRGAEAFF.

The chain joins TRBV4-3 to TRBJ2-2; TRBD1 matches 7 bases. The germline CDR1 and CDR2 sequences are LGHNA and YSLEER. V shed 5 bases and J 7 bases; nucleotides not matched to a gene: 4. CDR3 length equals 13 residues. The CDR3 here is CASSEGAGGELFF. CDR3 DNA: TGCGCCAGCAGCGAGGGGGCTGGCGGGGAGCTGTTTTTT.

V usage is TRBV11-2 and J usage is TRBJ2-7; no reliable D call. V dropped 5 bases and J dropped 0 bases, with 5 bases sitting between them. Germline CDR1 SGHAT, CDR2 FQNNGV. There are 12 residues in the CDR3. CDR3 sequence (DNA): TGTGCCAGCAGCACCCACTCCTACGAGCAGTACTTC. Translated, it gives CASSTHSYEQYF. Full variable domain (missing parts from reference TRBV11-2 and TRBJ2-7): EAGVAQSPRYKIIEKRQSVAFWCNPISGHATLYWYQQILGQGPKLLIQFQNNGVVDDSQLPKDRFSAERLKGVDSTLKIQPAKLEDSAVYLCASSTHSYEQYFGPGTRLTVT.

The CDR3 DNA follows: TGCGCCAGCAGCCGATCACCCGCCAGGGGCGACGGACTGTTTTTT. Translated, it gives CASSRSPARGDGLFF. The rearrangement links TRBV4-1 to TRBJ1-4; D is perhaps TRBD1 (6 bases). CDR3 size: 15 residues. With 4 bases removed from V and 13 bases from J, the gap between germline ends came to 22 bases. CDR1 is MGHRA, CDR2 YSYEKL, per germline.

The sample holds one count of this clone. The V call is TRBV28, the J call TRBJ2-7; D call uncertain. CDR3 size: 14 residues. With 5 bases removed from V and 8 bases from J, the gap between germline ends came to 19 bases. From germline, CDR1 is MDHEN and CDR2 SYDVKM. The CDR3 spells CASSPTRTQPKQYF. CDR3 DNA sequence: TGTGCCAGCAGTCCGACCCGGACCCAGCCGAAGCAGTACTTC. The full variable domain, in which reference TRBV28 and TRBJ2-7 provide the parts outside the CDR3, is DVKVTQSSRYLVKRTGEKVFLECVQDMDHENMFWYRQDPGLGLRLIYFSYDVKMKEKGDIPEGYSVSREKKERFSLILESASTNQTSMYLCASSPTRTQPKQYFGPGTRLTVT.

This chain connects TRBV11-2 to TRBJ2-7, with a possible D match to TRBD2 (6 bases). Trimming took off 5 bases at V and 3 bases at J, with 14 bases between the two ends. The germline V gene has CDR1 SGHAT and CDR2 FQNNGV. The length of the CDR3 is 14 residues. CDR3 sequence: CASSPMDGSYEQYF. CDR3 DNA sequence: TGTGCCAGCAGCCCTATGGACGGGAGCTACGAGCAGTACTTC.

The chain employs TRBV19 and TRBJ2-1, with 9 bases identical to TRBD2. The CDR3 totals 14 residues. Unmatched junction bases numbered 10, after V lost 8 bases and J lost 8 bases. Per germline, CDR1 LNHDA and CDR2 SQIVND (reference sequence). CDR3 protein: CASLPSGGLDEQFF. CDR3 bases: TGTGCCAGTCTCCCCAGCGGGGGGTTGGATGAGCAGTTCTTC.

V gene TRBV4-3 combines with J gene TRBJ1-1; D possibly corresponds to TRBD1 (6 bases). The CDR3 runs 16 residues. Between the trimmed V and J ends, which lost 1 base and 10 bases, there was a span of 22 bases. CDR1 is LGHNA, CDR2 YSLEER, per germline. The CDR3 is CASSQAGTLGNGGAFF. The CDR3 DNA follows: TGCGCCAGCAGCCAAGCAGGGACACTCGGCAACGGTGGAGCTTTCTTT.

The chain recombines TRBV5-1 with TRBJ1-5, with 7 bases fitting TRBD1. From germline, CDR1 is SGHRS and CDR2 YFSETQ. Germline trimming cut 4 bases from V and 9 bases from J; bases unmatched to any gene: 7. CDR3 length: 13 residues. In nucleotides, the CDR3 is TGCGCCAGCAGCCCAGATCAGGGGGGGCCCCAGCATTTT. It codes for CASSPDQGGPQHF.

The chain recombines TRBV5-1 with TRBJ2-7; TRBD1 matches 10 bases. Trimming took 5 bases from V and 3 from J; bases not matched to a gene: 8. CDR3 length equals 15 residues. Germline values: CDR1 SGHRS, CDR2 YFSETQ. The CDR3 sequence: CASRDRQGAVYEQYF. CDR3 coding DNA: TGCGCCAGCAGGGATCGACAGGGGGCTGTCTACGAGCAGTACTTC.

The V and J genes are TRBV6-5 and TRBJ2-5, with D perhaps TRBD2 (6 bases). The CDR3 extends over 14 amino acids. Germline V lookup: CDR1 MNHEY, CDR2 SVGAGI. Trimming shortened V by 6 bases and J by 2 bases, and 13 bases separated the two germline ends. This chain's CDR3 is CASSSRLGQETQYF. For the CDR3, the DNA is TGTGCCAGCAGCTCAAGACTAGGGCAAGAGACCCAGTACTTC.

V usage is TRBV10-3 and J usage is TRBJ2-1; 10 positions agree with TRBD2. Per the germline V gene, CDR1 is ENHRY and CDR2 is SYGVKD. The J segment lost 7 bases and the V segment lost 4 bases, leaving 4 bases of the junction unmatched. The CDR3 is 14 residues long. This chain's CDR3 is CAISVVAGGNEQFF. The CDR3 bases are TGTGCCATCAGTGTGGTAGCGGGGGGAAATGAGCAGTTCTTC.

The gene calls are TRBV28 and TRBJ1-6; 8 bases align to TRBD1. V shed 5 bases, J shed 1 base, and the junction held 7 bases outside the gene matches. Germline CDR1 reads MDHEN; CDR2 reads SYDVKM. CDR3 size: 17 residues. CDR3 nucleotides: TGTGCCAGCAGTCCTCAGGGGGCGCGGTCCTATAATTCACCCCTCCACTTT. Translating it yields CASSPQGARSYNSPLHF.